This entry concerns a single T cell receptor beta chain. A single count supports this clone. The specificity of this receptor is unknown. The record has no base qualities; no much larger clone is one base away. The germline V gene encodes CDR1 LNHDA and CDR2 SQIVND (reference sequence). The germline ends are 13 bases apart after V is trimmed by 3 bases and J by 1 base. The CDR3, cysteine through phenylalanine, is 15 amino acids long. The only DNA kept is the CDR3, 45 bases in frame from the first base. The CDR3 regions of human TCRbeta chains were analyzed by immunosequencing. In the authors' own workflow: TCRs in the repertoires were matched against a reference library of SARS-CoV-2-specific TCRs that had been generated with the MIRA antigen-specificity platform. Breadth meant the fraction of unique TCRs that were SARS-CoV-2-associated, whereas depth meant the fraction of total T cells that were SARS-CoV-2-associated. Each spike-specific TCR was assigned to its reactive spike region and to a CD4 or CD8 class using the MIRA data. Log10-transformed breadth and depth values were compared by one-way ANOVA with Sidak's multiple comparisons tests. TCRdb took over this immuneACCESS table, retaining in-frame rearrangements with V and J assigned. Such tables are incomplete; in checked studies, under half of the missing clones stem from an unresolved V gene, and the remainder is unexplained. That table supplies the V and J calls and clone size; D and trimming were determined from the DNA. The sample has tens of thousands of clones on record, around 91% of them singletons. The ten largest account for 5.2% of the sample.

The sample belongs to a study of T cell responses to AZD1222 COVID-19 vaccine (dated by TCRdb to the early 2020s). In terms of the full investigation: A total of 233 trial participants underwent TCR sequencing, of whom about 200 had received two doses of AZD1222 and about 25 had received two doses of the MenACWY control vaccine. Trial participants were enrolled by age into subgroups of 18-55, 56-69 and 70-plus years, and about 150, 27 and 61 TCR-sequenced participants, respectively, were included in these subgroups.

Results and caveats for the whole study, not just this receptor: Conclusions about previously exposed vaccinees are limited because only six or seven AZD1222 recipients were SARS-CoV-2 seropositive at baseline. Because no samples from the day 14 peak response were available, repertoires could be characterized only after the peak T cell response. CD4 TCRs associated with the vaccine covered the entire spike protein, and the dominant responses were in regions 160-218 and 743-854. Participants were mostly white British, with more females than males. The authors suggested clonal diversity may have been underestimated. The 56-69-year group was small, and its depth increase did not reach significance, likely because of low power. Nearly half of unique spike-specific TCRs reportedly recognized epitopes outside regions mutated in the B.1.351 and B.1.1.7 variants. After two AZD1222 doses, spike-specific TCR breadth and depth were significantly higher than at day 0 and than in MenACWY recipients.

The intended sense of this specimen's time point label: baseline before first vaccination. The treatment or condition label for this specimen denotes: meningococcal conjugate vaccine given as trial control. Samples from vaccinated people were obtained from the UK trials COV001 and COV002, which included a single-blind randomized controlled phase 2/3 trial of AZD1222 (ChAdOx1 nCoV-19) in healthy adults. For TCRbeta chain sequencing, PBMC samples were collected from trial participants at day 0 and at day 28 after the second dose. The source material was peripheral blood, sampled on day 0 of MenACWY control vaccination. The sequence is built from TRBV19 and TRBJ2-7; the D gene could be either TRBD1 or TRBD2, each agreeing at 5 bases. This clonotype originated in an adult in good health. The DNA sequence is given as TGTGCCAGTAGTATCGGGGCCAGTAGATCCTACGAGCAGTACTTC. This sequence encodes CASSIGASRSYEQYF.